This T cell receptor beta chain was sequenced during a study of cytomegalovirus exposure and HLA in healthy donors. The V segment lost 4 bases and the J segment 4 bases; nucleotides outside the gene matches: 13. In germline, CDR1 is SNHLY, CDR2 FYNNEI. The CDR3 spans 17 residues. Primers for the PCR totalled 60 Vbeta and 13 Jbeta. TCRdb's copy holds only in-frame clones and misses some; the assay was immunoSEQ multiplex PCR. This listing includes about 210,000 clones. The sequence came from a woman aged 25 to 45 in good health and CMV-seropositive. Sequences were obtained from PBMCs. The chain employs TRBV2 and TRBJ2-1, with 7 bases that match TRBD2. CDR3 in amino acids: CASSGLKAGRLYNEQFF. The CDR3 coding sequence is TGTGCCAGCAGTGGACTCAAAGCGGGGAGATTATACAATGAGCAGTTCTTC.